These 27 T cell receptor beta chains share one sample of origin, sequenced in a study of identical twins. TCRdb re-called the 5' RACE reads with MiXCR, one entry per CDR3 protein. Here the sample spans under 900,000 distinct CDR3 sequences, around a sixth being singletons. These data were also reused for a study on T cells expressing NK-cell markers.

The sequencing sample was made of PBMCs. These receptor sequences come from a woman under 30 in good health.

This clonotype was observed many times. The rearrangement links TRBV12-3 or TRBV12-4 to TRBJ2-3, with D hard to call. The CDR3 is 13 amino acids. V lost 6 bases and J lost 0, with 7 bases in between. CDR3 in DNA: TGTGCCAGCAGCCCCGCCAGCACAGATACGCAGTATTTT. Its translation is CASSPASTDTQYF.

This chain links TRBV20-1 with TRBJ2-1, with TRBD2 identical over 10 bases. This CDR3 region has 17 residues. Trimming at V came to 1 base and at J to 8 bases, leaving 14 bases not matched to a gene. Germline loops: CDR1 DFQATT, CDR2 SNEGSKA (reference sequence). CDR3 DNA sequence: TGCAGTGCTAGAGCCCCAGGTCAAGCGGGGGGGCCGCATGAGCAGTTCTTC. Its translation: CSARAPGQAGGPHEQFF.

The chain is built from TRBV20-1 and TRBJ1-1; 7 bases are a match to TRBD1. The CDR3 spans 15 residues. V gave up 5 bases and J gave up 1 base; unmatched junction bases: 10. The germline V gene has CDR1 DFQATT and CDR2 SNEGSKA (reference sequence). CDR3 loop: CSAYSGQVENTEAFF. The CDR3 DNA is TGCAGTGCTTACTCTGGACAGGTGGAGAACACTGAAGCTTTCTTT.

V and J are TRBV4-3 and TRBJ2-1; D is unclear. The CDR3 sequence is 14 residues long. Germline CDR1 LGHNA, CDR2 YSLEER. The V gene lost 0 bases and the J gene lost 6 bases, with 9 bases spanning the gap. CDR3 DNA: TGCGCCAGCAGCCAAGAAGCGCTATCCAATGAGCAGTTCTTC. Its protein is CASSQEALSNEQFF.

The V and J genes are TRBV12-3 or TRBV12-4 and TRBJ1-1; D gene unclear. Trimming cost V 3 bases and J 10 bases, with 9 bases left between them. The CDR3 extends over 11 amino acids. The CDR3 loop is CASSFAGTAFF. The CDR3 nucleotides read TGTGCCAGCAGTTTTGCGGGTACAGCTTTCTTT.

This clonotype was seen more than once but under ten times. Here the CDR3 DNA reads TGTGCCAGCAGCTCCGGAATGGGTGAAGCTTTCTTT. It yields the protein CASSSGMGEAFF. V usage is TRBV7-3 and J usage is TRBJ1-1; D not certain. Trimming took off 4 bases at V and 7 bases at J, with 10 bases between the two ends. The length of the CDR3 is 12 residues. Germline V gene lookup returns CDR1 SGHTA and CDR2 FQGTGA. Combining the CDR3 with reference TRBV7-3 and TRBJ1-1 gives the whole variable domain GAGVSQTPSNKVTEKGKYVELRCDPISGHTALYWYRQSLGQGPEFLIYFQGTGAADDSGLPNDRFFAVRPEGSVSTLKIQRTERGDSAVYLCASSSGMGEAFFGQGTRLTVV.

This chain joins TRBV2 and TRBJ2-1; D is uncertain. V was shortened by 7 bases and J by 0 bases, with 7 bases between the two germline ends. CDR1 is SNHLY and CDR2 is FYNNEI in the germline V gene. The CDR3 is made up of 13 amino acids. This CDR3 is CASMGASYNEQFF. CDR3 in DNA: TGTGCCAGCATGGGCGCCTCCTACAATGAGCAGTTCTTC.

The chain recombines TRBV4-2 with TRBJ2-3; perhaps TRBD2 as D (7 bases). Germline V gene lookup returns CDR1 LGHNA and CDR2 YNFKEQ. The CDR3 is made up of 16 amino acids. V lost 0 bases and J lost 4, with 14 bases in between. As DNA, the CDR3 is TGTGCCAGCAGCCAAGATCGGCGGGGGCTGGCAGATACGCAGTATTTT. This encodes CASSQDRRGLADTQYF.

In this sample, this clonotype turned up a few times. This chain uses TRBV7-2 with TRBJ2-5, with 11 bases fitting TRBD2. The germline gives CDR1 SGHTA, CDR2 FQGNSA. This CDR3 is 18 amino acids long. With 1 base clipped from V and 1 base from J, the junction kept 8 bases outside the gene matches. CDR3 DNA sequence: TGTGCCAGCAGCTTAGGGCTAGCGGGAGGAGTTATCCAAGAGACCCAGTACTTC. Translation gives CASSLGLAGGVIQETQYF.

This clonotype was picked up a small number of times. The V gene is TRBV20-1, the J gene TRBJ1-5; the match to TRBD1 covers 7 bases. This CDR3 is 13 amino acids long. Per germline, CDR1 DFQATT and CDR2 SNEGSKA (reference sequence). The trim removed 5 bases at V and 3 bases at J, leaving 4 bases unmatched. The CDR3 bases are TGCAGTGCTGCCGGGACAGTCAATCAGCCCCAGCATTTT. Translated, it gives CSAAGTVNQPQHF.

V usage is TRBV4-1 and J usage is TRBJ2-6; 9 bases line up with TRBD2. Trimming removed 1 base from V and 0 bases from J; junction bases left unmatched: 13. The germline V gene has CDR1 MGHRA and CDR2 YSYEKL. This CDR3 has 21 residues. In nucleotides, the CDR3 is TGCGCCAGCAGCCAAGGGCAGGGGAGACTAGCGGCAACCTCTGGGGCCAACGTCCTGACTTTC. Translated, it gives CASSQGQGRLAATSGANVLTF.

This clonotype was found a few times. The V gene is TRBV19, the J gene TRBJ1-5; D perhaps matches TRBD1 (5 bases). Trimming left V 8 bases short and J 7 bases short, with 9 bases between. The CDR3 totals 11 residues. Germline values: CDR1 LNHDA, CDR2 SQIVND (reference sequence). CDR3 in amino acids: CASGTLQPQHF. CDR3 nucleotides: TGTGCCAGTGGGACCTTACAGCCCCAGCATTTT.

This clonotype was detected a few times. V and J are TRBV15 and TRBJ2-7; D perhaps matches TRBD2 (7 bases). This CDR3 has 15 amino acids. Germline CDR1 and CDR2: LNHNV and YYDKDF (reference sequence). Trimming removed 0 bases at V and 4 bases at J, with 13 bases between. The DNA for the CDR3 is TGTGCCACCAGCAGAGATGGGGGGGGGCCGTACGAGCAGTACTTC. Translation: CATSRDGGGPYEQYF.

This clonotype showed up just a few times. The rearrangement uses TRBV7-8 and TRBJ2-2; no reliable D call. Germline CDR1 reads SGHVS; CDR2 reads FQNEAQ. Trimming pared 5 bases from V and 0 bases from J, leaving 16 bases between. The CDR3 sequence is 17 residues long. CDR3 sequence (DNA): TGTGCCAGCAGCGCCGTGGCAGCTACTACGAACACCGGGGAGCTGTTTTTT. This translates into CASSAVAATTNTGELFF.

This chain connects TRBV12-3 or TRBV12-4 to TRBJ1-2, with TRBD1 as a possible D gene (6 bases). The V end was cut by 5 bases, the J end by 5 bases, with 15 bases between. The CDR3 contains 14 residues. The CDR3 DNA reads as TGTGCCAGCAGTCCTAGGACAGAGGAGTATGGCTACACCTTC. Protein: CASSPRTEEYGYTF.

The chain links TRBV20-1 to TRBJ2-5; a weak D match, TRBD2 (6 bases). Between the trimmed V and J ends, which lost 4 bases and 3 bases, there was a span of 15 bases. CDR1 and CDR2 (germline): DFQATT, SNEGSKA (reference sequence). CDR3 size: 14 residues. The CDR3 DNA follows: TGCAGTGCTACCCCCCCTCGGGGGAAAGAGACCCAGTACTTC. As protein: CSATPPRGKETQYF.

This clonotype was counted only a few times. The chain joins TRBV2 to TRBJ2-1, with 8 bases that match TRBD1. Per germline, CDR1 SNHLY and CDR2 FYNNEI. There are 12 residues in the CDR3. CDR3 sequence reads: CALGQVKDEQFF. The CDR3 nucleotides are TGTGCTTTGGGACAGGTTAAGGATGAGCAGTTCTTC.

This clonotype was counted between two and nine times. The chain joins TRBV7-9 to TRBJ2-1, with 7 bases lining up with TRBD1. CDR3 length: 16 residues. Germline trimming cut 1 base from V and 4 bases from J; bases unmatched to any gene: 7. Germline V gene sequence: CDR1 SEHNR, CDR2 FQNEAQ (reference sequence). The DNA for the CDR3 is TGTGCCAGCAGCTTAGGCTCGGCAGGGGGTTACAATGAGCAGTTCTTC. This codes for CASSLGSAGGYNEQFF.

This clonotype showed up many times. The chain combines TRBV12-3 or TRBV12-4 with TRBJ2-7; no reliable D call. This CDR3 comprises 11 residues. Trimming removed 4 bases from V and 2 bases from J, with 3 bases in between. The DNA for the CDR3 is TGTGCCAGCAGTTACACCTACGAGCAGTACTTC. Its protein product is CASSYTYEQYF.

This clonotype has only a few counts. V and J are TRBV7-2 and TRBJ1-6; D unclear. The CDR3 runs to 13 residues. The germline V gene has CDR1 SGHTA and CDR2 FQGNSA. V dropped 10 bases and J dropped 4 bases, with 11 bases sitting between them. The CDR3 here is CATTAVYNSPLHF. The CDR3 bases are TGTGCCACCACCGCGGTGTATAATTCACCCCTCCACTTT.

For the CDR3, the DNA is TGTGCCAGCAGTTTAGGGGGACTAGAAACATACAATGAGCAGTTCTTC. Translating gives CASSLGGLETYNEQFF. This chain uses TRBV12-3 or TRBV12-4 with TRBJ2-1, with 8 nucleotides matching TRBD2. With V trimmed by 1 base and J by 4 bases, 6 bases remained unmatched. CDR3 length: 16 residues.

The chain is built from TRBV18 and TRBJ2-1, with 7 bases identical to TRBD1. The CDR3 is 16 residues long. Germline V gene data show CDR1 as KGHSH and CDR2 as LQKENI. Trimming took 0 bases from V and 5 from J; bases not matched to a gene: 7. CDR3 in amino acids: CASSPPNRGVNNEQFF. The CDR3 bases are TGTGCCAGCTCACCACCGAACAGGGGAGTGAACAATGAGCAGTTCTTC.

This clonotype appeared a few times. The chain carries TRBV6-5 and TRBJ2-1, with D unclear. V lost 3 bases, J lost 0 bases, and 12 bases lay in between. CDR3 size: 16 residues. Germline CDR1 and CDR2: MNHEY and SVGAGI. The CDR3 region has the DNA TGTGCCAGCAGTTATGGCACGTATCGCTCCTACAATGAGCAGTTCTTC. Protein product: CASSYGTYRSYNEQFF.

This clonotype showed up just a few times. The chain carries TRBV7-2 and TRBJ1-1; TRBD1 matches 11 bases. J was trimmed by 3 bases and V by 1 base; bases with no gene match: 1. The CDR3 has 15 amino acids. Per germline, CDR1 SGHTA and CDR2 FQGNSA. CDR3 protein: CASSLVGQGDTEAFF. CDR3 nucleotides: TGTGCCAGCAGCTTAGTGGGACAGGGGGACACTGAAGCTTTCTTT.

This clonotype turned up a few times. The chain recombines TRBV6-1 with TRBJ1-5, with a possible D match to TRBD1 (5 bases). Germline V gene sequence: CDR1 MNHNS, CDR2 SASEGT. V lost 9 bases and J 7 bases, leaving 19 bases between the germline ends. The CDR3 runs to 14 residues. CDR3 region: CASSRGEGRQPQHF. The CDR3 bases are TGTGCCAGTTCTCGAGGGGAGGGCAGGCAGCCCCAGCATTTT.

The V and J genes are TRBV3-1 and TRBJ2-7; 7 nucleotides match TRBD2. J lost 3 bases, V lost 0 bases, and 5 bases had no gene match. This CDR3 is built from 15 residues. Per germline, CDR1 LGHDT and CDR2 YNNKEL (reference sequence). In DNA form, the CDR3 reads TGTGCCAGCAGCCAAGATCGGGGGGTCGGCTACGAGCAGTACTTC. As protein: CASSQDRGVGYEQYF.

The chain has TRBV5-1 and TRBJ2-3; 9 bases match TRBD1. V was pared by 2 bases and J by 2 bases, with 3 bases of the junction left unmatched. CDR3 length equals 15 residues. The germline CDR1 and CDR2 sequences are SGHRS and YFSETQ. DNA for the CDR3: TGCGCCAGCAGCTTCGGGACAGGGAACACAGATACGCAGTATTTT. This sequence encodes CASSFGTGNTDTQYF.